The 29 T cell receptor beta chains below all came from one sample that was sequenced in a study of OX40 agonist ivuxolimab in advanced cancers. Assay used: immunoSEQ multiplex PCR; TCRdb lists only in-frame clones, some missing. The table lists 90,000 to 100,000 clones, around 96% of them singletons. The sequencing used CD4+ or CD8+ T cells sorted from blood, collected in a trial of the OX40 agonist ivuxolimab. Source of these receptors: an adult with an advanced solid tumor such as melanoma, head and neck, liver or kidney cancer.

V is TRBV10-3 and J is TRBJ2-1, with 8 bases matching TRBD2. Trimming cost V 3 bases and J 7 bases; bases outside gene matches: 5. The germline CDR1 and CDR2 sequences are ENHRY and SYGVKD. CDR3 size: 14 residues. The CDR3 spells CAISDREGRNEQFF. CDR3 nucleotide sequence: TGTGCCATCAGTGATCGGGAGGGCAGGAATGAGCAGTTCTTC.

V gene TRBV2 combines with J gene TRBJ1-6; 7 nucleotides match TRBD1. After removal of 5 bases from V and 0 bases from J, the junction contained 16 bases not matched to a gene. Germline CDR1 is SNHLY and CDR2 is FYNNEI. The CDR3 has 20 residues. The CDR3 is CASSSPQGDRQSSYNSPLHF. As DNA, the CDR3 is TGTGCCAGCAGTTCGCCTCAGGGGGACCGCCAGAGCTCCTATAATTCACCCCTCCACTTT.

The rearrangement links TRBV5-1 to TRBJ2-1, with 11 bases matching TRBD2. The trim removed 6 bases at V and 5 bases at J, leaving 19 bases unmatched. This CDR3 region has 19 residues. Per the germline V gene, CDR1 is SGHRS and CDR2 is YFSETQ. As DNA, the CDR3 is TGCGCCAGCACGCTCAGAGGGAGTTTAGCGGGAGGGCCCGACAATGAGCAGTTCTTC. Amino acid sequence: CASTLRGSLAGGPDNEQFF.

V and J are TRBV6-5 and TRBJ1-6; unclear D gene. The CDR3 length is 14 residues. CDR1 and CDR2 (germline): MNHEY, SVGAGI. Trimming took off 8 bases at V and 6 bases at J, with 14 bases between the two ends. The CDR3 here is CASGIGGSNSPLHF. The CDR3, as DNA: TGTGCCAGCGGGATAGGAGGTTCTAATTCACCCCTCCACTTT.

This chain uses TRBV27 with TRBJ2-1; 9 nucleotides line up with TRBD2. The CDR3 runs to 17 residues. CDR1 MNHEY and CDR2 SMNVEV come from the germline V gene (reference sequence). V lost 2 bases and J lost 0; bases outside the gene matches: 5. The CDR3: CASSLLAGLFSYNEQFF. CDR3 DNA: TGTGCCAGCAGTTTACTAGCGGGACTATTCTCCTACAATGAGCAGTTCTTC.

The chain carries TRBV5-1 and TRBJ2-3; TRBD1 matches at 8 bases. V shed 4 bases, J shed 7 bases, and the junction held 11 bases outside the gene matches. This CDR3 is built from 15 residues. CDR1 and CDR2 (germline): SGHRS, YFSETQ. The CDR3 bases are TGCGCCAGCAGCCCCGGACAGGGTTATGTGTATACGCAGTATTTT. This encodes CASSPGQGYVYTQYF. Together with reference TRBV5-1 and TRBJ2-3, the CDR3 gives the full variable domain: KAGVTQTPRYLIKTRGQQVTLSCSPISGHRSVSWYQQTPGQGLQFLFEYFSETQRNKGNFPGRFSGRQFSNSRSEMNVSTLELGDSALYLCASSPGQGYVYTQYFGPGTRLTVL.

This clone is a singleton in its sample. V gene TRBV5-1 combines with J gene TRBJ2-1; no reliable D call. V was clipped by 1 base and J by 5 bases, with 4 bases between them. The CDR3 length is 12 residues. CDR1 SGHRS and CDR2 YFSETQ come from the germline V gene. The CDR3 region is CASSLLDNEQFF. The CDR3 DNA reads TGCGCCAGCAGCTTGTTGGACAATGAGCAGTTCTTC.

Only one count was recorded for this clone. The chain recombines TRBV6-6 with TRBJ1-1; D ambiguous. Trimming stripped 6 bases from V and 4 bases from J, with 15 bases between. The CDR3 runs to 14 residues. Germline CDR1 is MNHNY and CDR2 is SVGAGI (reference sequence). Here the CDR3 DNA reads TGTGCCAGCAGGGTGCAGGCTGGAATCACTGAAGCTTTCTTT. This gives the protein CASRVQAGITEAFF.

The chain couples TRBV19 to TRBJ1-2; a possible D gene is TRBD1 (6 bases). With 3 bases removed from V and 6 bases from J, the gap between germline ends came to 8 bases. Germline CDR1 and CDR2: LNHDA and SQIVND (reference sequence). The CDR3 sequence is 12 residues long. The CDR3 DNA is TGTGCCAGTAGTATCTCAGGGGATGGCTACACCTTC. It encodes CASSISGDGYTF.

The chain uses TRBV28 and TRBJ2-3, with TRBD1 matching 9 bases. V was clipped by 1 base and J by 5 bases; unmatched bases: 7. The CDR3 is 16 amino acids. The germline CDR1 and CDR2 sequences are MDHEN and SYDVKM. CDR3 amino acids: CASSLSGQGSGDTQYF. The CDR3 DNA sequence: TGTGCCAGCAGTTTATCGGGACAGGGTTCTGGAGATACGCAGTATTTT.

This clone was recorded once. This chain links TRBV19 with TRBJ2-1, with 9 bases that match TRBD2. V shed 1 base, J shed 7 bases, and the junction held 11 bases outside the gene matches. Looked up from germline, CDR1 is LNHDA and CDR2 is SQIVND (reference sequence). The CDR3 totals 17 residues. CDR3 in DNA: TGTGCCAGTAGTATAGTTTCTGGCGGGGGGGCCTGGAATGAGCAGTTCTTC. The encoded protein is CASSIVSGGGAWNEQFF.

The rearrangement links TRBV7-3 to TRBJ1-2; possibly TRBD1 for D (5 bases). The V end lost 2 bases, the J end lost 6 bases, and 13 bases lay between the germline ends. This CDR3 contains 14 residues. The germline V gene encodes CDR1 SGHTA and CDR2 FQGTGA. CDR3 nucleotides: TGTGCCAGCAGCTTAGGGGCTGGAGGCGATGGCTACACCTTC. Protein product: CASSLGAGGDGYTF.

V gene TRBV19 combines with J gene TRBJ2-7, with 7 bases that match TRBD2. In germline, CDR1 is LNHDA, CDR2 SQIVND (reference sequence). The CDR3 extends over 16 amino acids. J gave up 2 bases and V 6 bases, and 13 bases lay outside the gene matches. The CDR3 nucleotides read TGTGCCAGTAGCAGGGATGGGGGGGAAGTTGCCTACGAGCAGTACTTC. This codes for CASSRDGGEVAYEQYF. Variable domain in full (rest from reference TRBV19 and TRBJ2-7): DGGITQSPKYLFRKEGQNVTLSCEQNLNHDAMYWYRQDPGQGLRLIYYSQIVNDFQKGDIAEGYSVSREKKESFPLTVTSAQKNPTAFYLCASSRDGGEVAYEQYFGPGTRLTVT.

To note about this clone: Sequence at one end of the junction differs from germline and may be a read error. The chain employs TRBV5-8 and TRBJ1-3; D gene uncertain. The CDR3 loop spans 13 amino acids. Germline CDR1 is SGHTS and CDR2 is YDEGEE. In nucleotides, the CDR3 is TGTGCCAGCAGCTTGGGATATCAGGACTTCTTCCTTTTT. Its translation: CASSLGYQDFFLF. Full variable domain (remainder filled in from reference TRBV5-8 and TRBJ1-3): EAGVTQSPTHLIKTRGQQATLRCSPISGHTSVYWYQQALGLGLQFLLWYDEGEERNRGNFPPRFSGRQFPNYSSELNVNALELEDSALYLCASSLGYQDFFLFGEGSWLTVV.

This clone was detected a few times. Here the CDR3 DNA reads TGTGCCAGCAGCTTAGTTGCAGGAAACTATGGCTACACCTTC. Protein sequence: CASSLVAGNYGYTF. The chain couples TRBV7-9 to TRBJ1-2; D remains unclear. Germline V lookup: CDR1 SEHNR, CDR2 FQNEAQ (reference sequence). The CDR3 runs to 14 residues. Trimming left V 1 base short and J 2 bases short, with 8 bases between.

V gene TRBV6-6 combines with J gene TRBJ2-7, with 7 bases that match TRBD1. The trim removed 7 bases at V and 4 bases at J, leaving 10 bases unmatched. The CDR3 extends over 14 amino acids. Germline values: CDR1 MNHNY, CDR2 SVGAGI (reference sequence). CDR3 bases: TGTGCCAGCACCCACGGGACAGAGGATTACGAGCAGTACTTC. Translating it yields CASTHGTEDYEQYF.

This clone was counted once. The chain carries TRBV28 and TRBJ2-7; D might be TRBD1 (5 bases). Germline CDR1 and CDR2: MDHEN and SYDVKM. Trimming removed 8 bases at V and 0 bases at J, with 11 bases between. The CDR3 is 13 amino acids. The CDR3 sequence is CASALTASYEQYF. CDR3 nucleotide sequence: TGTGCCAGCGCGTTGACAGCCTCCTACGAGCAGTACTTC.

The chain carries TRBV4-3 and TRBJ1-5; D is possibly TRBD1 (5 bases). V lost 4 bases to trimming and J lost 2 bases, with 9 bases between them. The CDR3 length is 14 residues. Germline V gene data show CDR1 as LGHNA and CDR2 as YSLEER. The CDR3: CASSRGRGNQPQHF. As DNA, the CDR3 is TGCGCCAGCAGCCGGGGGAGGGGCAATCAGCCCCAGCATTTT.

This chain connects TRBV7-9 to TRBJ1-1; the match to TRBD1 covers 10 bases. CDR3 size: 15 residues. The V gene's germline CDR1 is SEHNR and CDR2 FQNEAQ (reference sequence). V shed 5 bases, J shed 2 bases, and the junction held 5 bases outside the gene matches. As DNA, the CDR3 is TGTGCCAGCAGCGTCGACAGGGGGCAAAACACTGAAGCTTTCTTT. It encodes CASSVDRGQNTEAFF. The full variable domain, in which reference TRBV7-9 and TRBJ1-1 provide the parts outside the CDR3, is DTGVSQNPRHKITKRGQNVTFRCDPISEHNRLYWYRQTLGQGPEFLTYFQNEAQLEKSRLLSDRFSAERPKGSFSTLEIQRTEQGDSAMYLCASSVDRGQNTEAFFGQGTRLTVV.

This rearrangement joins TRBV29-1 to TRBJ1-1; D might be TRBD1 (5 bases). This CDR3 region has 13 residues. Germline V gene lookup returns CDR1 SQVTM and CDR2 ANQGSEA. Between the trimmed V and J ends, which lost 3 bases and 1 base, there was a span of 9 bases. The CDR3 reads CSVDSGENTEAFF. The CDR3 DNA reads as TGCAGCGTTGATTCGGGGGAGAACACTGAAGCTTTCTTT. Together with reference TRBV29-1 and TRBJ1-1, the CDR3 gives the full variable domain: SAVISQKPSRDICQRGTSLTIQCQVDSQVTMMFWYRQQPGQSLTLIATANQGSEATYESGFVIDKFPISRPNLTFSTLTVSNMSPEDSSIYLCSVDSGENTEAFFGQGTRLTVV.

The chain joins TRBV19 to TRBJ2-4; D may be TRBD2 (6 bases). Deletions cut 7 bases from V and 12 bases from J, with 19 bases between. The CDR3 runs to 13 residues. Germline CDR1 and CDR2: LNHDA and SQIVND (reference sequence). The CDR3 DNA reads as TGTGCCAGTACCCAAAATAACGGGGGAGGTCAGTACTTC. Protein product: CASTQNNGGGQYF.

This chain uses TRBV28 with TRBJ1-1, with 7 bases identical to TRBD1. Trimming at V came to 7 bases and at J to 0 bases, leaving 8 bases not matched to a gene. This CDR3 has 15 amino acids. Germline CDR1 and CDR2: MDHEN and SYDVKM. DNA of the CDR3: TGTGCCAGCATTCCACGGCAGGGGGTGAACACTGAAGCTTTCTTT. It is translated as CASIPRQGVNTEAFF.

The chain uses TRBV11-3 and TRBJ2-1, with D perhaps TRBD2 (6 bases). Trimming shortened V by 4 bases and J by 3 bases, and 16 bases separated the two germline ends. The V gene's germline CDR1 is SGHNT and CDR2 YENEEA. The CDR3 runs 16 residues. CDR3 coding DNA: TGTGCCAGCAGCTCTACTGGCGGGGCTTACTACAATGAGCAGTTCTTC. This translates into CASSSTGGAYYNEQFF.

This clone was found once. The genes are TRBV28 and TRBJ2-7, with 8 bases fitting TRBD1. Germline values: CDR1 MDHEN, CDR2 SYDVKM. The CDR3 runs to 14 residues. V dropped 6 bases and J dropped 2; count of bases not matched to a gene: 6. CDR3 loop: CASSLGDRPYEQYF. Written as DNA, the CDR3 is TGTGCCAGCAGCCTAGGGGACAGGCCCTACGAGCAGTACTTC.

This sequence joins TRBV27 and TRBJ2-1; D unresolved. The CDR3 has 11 residues. V dropped 6 bases and J dropped 8 bases, with 8 bases sitting between them. The germline V gene encodes CDR1 MNHEY and CDR2 SMNVEV (reference sequence). The DNA of the CDR3 is TGTGCCAGCAGGGGGTTGGATGAGCAGTTCTTC. Its protein is CASRGLDEQFF.

The V gene is TRBV7-6, the J gene TRBJ2-5, with TRBD2 identical over 7 bases. This CDR3 comprises 13 residues. The germline V gene encodes CDR1 SGHVS and CDR2 FNYEAQ. CDR3 loop: CASGQAGLETQYF. For the CDR3, the DNA is TGTGCTAGCGGCCAAGCGGGGTTAGAGACCCAGTACTTC.

V usage is TRBV4-2 and J usage is TRBJ2-1; perhaps TRBD1 as D (6 bases). Per the germline V gene, CDR1 is LGHNA and CDR2 is YNFKEQ. Deletions cut 11 bases from V and 0 bases from J, with 14 bases between. The CDR3 contains 14 residues. The CDR3 bases are TGTGCCCCCGAAGGGGGAACCTCCTACAATGAGCAGTTCTTC. Amino acids: CAPEGGTSYNEQFF.

CDR3 region: CASKGQPYEQYF. In DNA, the CDR3 is TGTGCCAGCAAGGGGCAGCCCTACGAGCAGTACTTC. J is TRBJ2-7 and V is TRBV27, with D possibly matching TRBD1 (5 bases). The germline gives CDR1 MNHEY, CDR2 SMNVEV (reference sequence). The CDR3 totals 12 residues. V lost 7 bases, J lost 2 bases, and 9 bases lay in between.

The V gene is TRBV29-1, the J gene TRBJ2-7, with a possible D match to TRBD2 (7 bases). The germline V and J ends were trimmed by 8 bases and 3 bases, with 20 bases remaining between them. The CDR3 spans 14 residues. The germline gives CDR1 SQVTM, CDR2 ANQGSEA. CDR3 nucleotides: TGCAGCACCCTACAGGGAGGGCCCTTCTACGAGCAGTACTTC. Translated: CSTLQGGPFYEQYF.